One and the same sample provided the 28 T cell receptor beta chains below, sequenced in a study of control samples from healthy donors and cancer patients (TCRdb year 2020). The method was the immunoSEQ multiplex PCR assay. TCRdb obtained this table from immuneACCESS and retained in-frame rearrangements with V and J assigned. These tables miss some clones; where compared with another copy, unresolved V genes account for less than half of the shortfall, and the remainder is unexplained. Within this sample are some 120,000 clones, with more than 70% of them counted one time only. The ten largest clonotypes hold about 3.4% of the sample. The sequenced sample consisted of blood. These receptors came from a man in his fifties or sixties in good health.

CDR3: CASSLGPVNYGYTF. CDR3 DNA sequence: TGTGCCAGCAGCTTAGGGCCAGTCAACTATGGCTACACCTTC. The chain links TRBV13 to TRBJ1-2; no clear D. The CDR3 sequence is 14 residues long. Trimming took 0 bases from V and 2 from J, leaving 7 bases between them. The germline CDR1 and CDR2 sequences are PRHDT and FYEKMQ (reference sequence).

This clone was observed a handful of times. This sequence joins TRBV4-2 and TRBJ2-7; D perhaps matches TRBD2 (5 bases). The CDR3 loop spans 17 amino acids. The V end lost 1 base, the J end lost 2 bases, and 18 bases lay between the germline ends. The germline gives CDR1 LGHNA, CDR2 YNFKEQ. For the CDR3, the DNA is TGTGCCAGCAGCCAAGGGGTAGGTGGGCTAGCTGCCTACGAGCAGTACTTC. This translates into CASSQGVGGLAAYEQYF.

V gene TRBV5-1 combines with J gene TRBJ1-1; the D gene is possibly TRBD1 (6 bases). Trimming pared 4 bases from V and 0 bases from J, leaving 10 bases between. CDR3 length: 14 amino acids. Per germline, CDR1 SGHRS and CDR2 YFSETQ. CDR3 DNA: TGCGCCAGCAGCCCGGGGGCCCTGAACACTGAAGCTTTCTTT. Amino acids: CASSPGALNTEAFF.

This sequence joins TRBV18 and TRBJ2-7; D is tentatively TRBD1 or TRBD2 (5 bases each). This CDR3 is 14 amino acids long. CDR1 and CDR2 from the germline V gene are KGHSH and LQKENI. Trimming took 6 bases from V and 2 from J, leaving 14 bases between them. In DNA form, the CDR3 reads TGTGCCAGCTCGCGTGGGACGGCAACCTACGAGCAGTACTTC. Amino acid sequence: CASSRGTATYEQYF.

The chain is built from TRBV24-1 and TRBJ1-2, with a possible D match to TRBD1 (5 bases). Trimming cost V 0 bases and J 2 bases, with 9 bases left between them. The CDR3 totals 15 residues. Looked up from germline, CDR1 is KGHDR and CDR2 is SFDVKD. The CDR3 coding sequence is TGTGCCACCAGTGATTTGGAGGGGATCAACTATGGCTACACCTTC. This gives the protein CATSDLEGINYGYTF.

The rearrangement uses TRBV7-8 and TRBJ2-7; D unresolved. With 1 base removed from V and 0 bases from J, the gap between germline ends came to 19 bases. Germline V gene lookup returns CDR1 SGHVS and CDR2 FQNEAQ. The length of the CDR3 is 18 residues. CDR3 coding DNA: TGTGCCAGCAGCTTAGAGACTTTTATGGCCAGCTACTCCTACGAGCAGTACTTC. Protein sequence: CASSLETFMASYSYEQYF.

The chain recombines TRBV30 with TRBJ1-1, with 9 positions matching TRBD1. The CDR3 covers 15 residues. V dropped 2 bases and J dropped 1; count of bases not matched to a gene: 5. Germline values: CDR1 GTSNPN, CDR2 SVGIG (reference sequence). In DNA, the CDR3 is TGTGCCTGGAGTCCGCCGGGACAGGGGAACACTGAAGCTTTCTTT. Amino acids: CAWSPPGQGNTEAFF.

The chain's CDR3 is CASSYSTRMNTEAFF. The CDR3 DNA reads TGTGCCAGCAGTTACTCGACCAGGATGAACACTGAAGCTTTCTTT. The chain links TRBV6-6 to TRBJ1-1; the D is unclear. V was pared by 0 bases and J by 0 bases, with 8 bases between. CDR3 size: 15 residues. Germline CDR1 MNHNY, CDR2 SVGAGI (reference sequence).

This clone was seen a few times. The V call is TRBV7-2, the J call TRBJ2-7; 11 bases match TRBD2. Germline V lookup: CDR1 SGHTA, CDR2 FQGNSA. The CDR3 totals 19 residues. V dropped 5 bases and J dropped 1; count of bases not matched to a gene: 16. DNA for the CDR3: TGTGCCAGCAGCCTCCGCGGGATGGGACTAGCGGACAAGTCCTACGAGCAGTACTTC. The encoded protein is CASSLRGMGLADKSYEQYF.

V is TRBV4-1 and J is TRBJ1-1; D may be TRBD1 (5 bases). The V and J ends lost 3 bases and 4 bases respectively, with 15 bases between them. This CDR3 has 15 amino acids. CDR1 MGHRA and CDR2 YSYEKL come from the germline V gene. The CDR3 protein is CASSQGPPGGTEAFF. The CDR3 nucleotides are TGCGCCAGCAGCCAGGGTCCCCCGGGGGGCACTGAAGCTTTCTTT.

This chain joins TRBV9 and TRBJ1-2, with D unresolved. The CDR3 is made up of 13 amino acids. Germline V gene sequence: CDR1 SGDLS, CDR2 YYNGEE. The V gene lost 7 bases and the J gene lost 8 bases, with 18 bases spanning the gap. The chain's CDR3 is CASGRRGVGGYTF. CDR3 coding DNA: TGTGCCAGCGGCCGACGGGGTGTTGGGGGCTACACCTTC. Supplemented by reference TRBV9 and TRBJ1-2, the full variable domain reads DSGVTQTPKHLITATGQRVTLRCSPRSGDLSVYWYQQSLDQGLQFLIQYYNGEERAKGNILERFSAQQFPDLHSELNLSSLELGDSALYFCASGRRGVGGYTFGSGTRLTVV.

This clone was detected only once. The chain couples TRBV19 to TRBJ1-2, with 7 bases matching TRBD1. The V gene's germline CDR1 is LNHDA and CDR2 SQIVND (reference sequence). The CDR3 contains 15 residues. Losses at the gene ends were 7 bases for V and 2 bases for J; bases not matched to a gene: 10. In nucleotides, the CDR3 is TGTGCCAGTACCATGGGTACAGGGGACAACTATGGCTACACCTTC. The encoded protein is CASTMGTGDNYGYTF.

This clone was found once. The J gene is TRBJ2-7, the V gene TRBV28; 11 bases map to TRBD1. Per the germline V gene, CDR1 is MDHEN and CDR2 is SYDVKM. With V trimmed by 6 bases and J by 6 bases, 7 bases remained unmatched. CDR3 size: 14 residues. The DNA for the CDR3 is TGTGCCAGCAGAGACGGGACAGGGGGTGGCGAGCAGTACTTC. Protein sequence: CASRDGTGGGEQYF.

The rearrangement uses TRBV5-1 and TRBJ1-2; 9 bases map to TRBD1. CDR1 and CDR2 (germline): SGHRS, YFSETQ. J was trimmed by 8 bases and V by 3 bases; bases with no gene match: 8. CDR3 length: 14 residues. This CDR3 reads CASSSGDRVGGYTF. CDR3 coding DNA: TGCGCCAGCAGCTCGGGGGACAGGGTGGGAGGCTACACCTTC.

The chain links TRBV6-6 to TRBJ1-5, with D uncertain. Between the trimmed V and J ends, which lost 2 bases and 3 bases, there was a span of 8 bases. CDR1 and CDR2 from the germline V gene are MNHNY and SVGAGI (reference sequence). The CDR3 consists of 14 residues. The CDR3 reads CASSYGQYNQPQHF. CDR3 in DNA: TGTGCCAGCAGTTACGGGCAGTACAATCAGCCCCAGCATTTT.

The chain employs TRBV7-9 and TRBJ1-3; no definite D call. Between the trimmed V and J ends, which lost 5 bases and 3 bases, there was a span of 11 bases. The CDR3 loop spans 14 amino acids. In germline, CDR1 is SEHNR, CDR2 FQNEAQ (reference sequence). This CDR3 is CASSPSSGGNTIYF. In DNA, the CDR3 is TGTGCCAGCAGCCCCTCCAGCGGTGGAAACACCATATATTTT. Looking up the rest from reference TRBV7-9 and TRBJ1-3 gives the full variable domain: DTGVSQNPRHKITKRGQNVTFRCDPISEHNRLYWYRQTLGQGPEFLTYFQNEAQLEKSRLLSDRFSAERPKGSFSTLEIQRTEQGDSAMYLCASSPSSGGNTIYFGEGSWLTVV.

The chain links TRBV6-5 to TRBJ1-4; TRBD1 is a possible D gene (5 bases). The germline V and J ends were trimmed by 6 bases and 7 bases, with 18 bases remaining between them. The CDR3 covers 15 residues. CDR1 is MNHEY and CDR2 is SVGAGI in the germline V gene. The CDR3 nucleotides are TGTGCCAGCAGATCGATTATTGGGGGTAGTGAAAAACTGTTTTTT. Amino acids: CASRSIIGGSEKLFF.

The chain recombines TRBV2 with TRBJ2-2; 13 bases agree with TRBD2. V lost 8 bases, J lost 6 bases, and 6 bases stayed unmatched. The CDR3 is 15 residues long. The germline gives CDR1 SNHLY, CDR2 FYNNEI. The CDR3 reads CASELAGGPPGELFF. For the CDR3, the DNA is TGTGCCAGCGAACTAGCGGGGGGGCCCCCCGGGGAGCTGTTTTTT.

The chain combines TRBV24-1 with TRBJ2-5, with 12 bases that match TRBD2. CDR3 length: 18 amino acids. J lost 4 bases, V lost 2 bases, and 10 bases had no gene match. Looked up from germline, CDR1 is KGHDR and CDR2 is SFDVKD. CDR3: CATSDSGLAGSLGETQYF. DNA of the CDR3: TGTGCCACCAGTGATTCCGGACTAGCGGGGTCCCTCGGAGAGACCCAGTACTTC.

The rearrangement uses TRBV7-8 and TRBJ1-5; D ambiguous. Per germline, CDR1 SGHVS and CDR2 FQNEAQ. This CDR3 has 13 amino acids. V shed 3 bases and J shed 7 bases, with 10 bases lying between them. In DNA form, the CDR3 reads TGTGCCAGCAGCTTGGATTCGGCCCAGCCCCAGCATTTT. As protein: CASSLDSAQPQHF.

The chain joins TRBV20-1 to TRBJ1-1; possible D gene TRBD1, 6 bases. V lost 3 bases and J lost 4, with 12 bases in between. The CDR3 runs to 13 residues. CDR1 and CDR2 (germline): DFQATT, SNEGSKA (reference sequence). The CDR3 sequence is CSASRGQRTEAFF. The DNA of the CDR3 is TGCAGTGCTAGTCGAGGACAGCGCACTGAAGCTTTCTTT.

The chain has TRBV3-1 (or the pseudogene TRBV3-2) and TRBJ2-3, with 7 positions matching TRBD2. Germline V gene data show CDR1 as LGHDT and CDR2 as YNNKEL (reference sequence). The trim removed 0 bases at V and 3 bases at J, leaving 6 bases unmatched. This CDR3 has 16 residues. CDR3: CASSQDLPGGTDTQYF. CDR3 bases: TGTGCCAGCAGCCAAGATCTACCGGGGGGTACAGATACGCAGTATTTT.

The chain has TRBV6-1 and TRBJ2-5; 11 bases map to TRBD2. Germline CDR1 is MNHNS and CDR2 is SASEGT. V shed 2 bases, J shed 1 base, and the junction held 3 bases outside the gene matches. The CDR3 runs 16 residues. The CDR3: CASSELAGGFQETQYF. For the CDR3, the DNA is TGTGCCAGCAGTGAACTAGCGGGGGGCTTCCAAGAGACCCAGTACTTC.

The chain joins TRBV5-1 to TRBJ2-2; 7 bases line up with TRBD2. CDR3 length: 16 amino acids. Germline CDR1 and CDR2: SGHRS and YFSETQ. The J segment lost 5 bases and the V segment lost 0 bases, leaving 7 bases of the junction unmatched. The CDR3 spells CASSLVAGVLTGELFF. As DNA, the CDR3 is TGCGCCAGCAGCTTGGTCGCGGGGGTACTAACCGGGGAGCTGTTTTTT.

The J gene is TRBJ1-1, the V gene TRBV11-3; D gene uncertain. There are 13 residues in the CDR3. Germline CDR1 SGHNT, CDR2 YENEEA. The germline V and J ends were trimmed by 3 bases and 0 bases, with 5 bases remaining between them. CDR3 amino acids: CASSFELNTEAFF. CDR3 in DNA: TGTGCCAGCAGCTTCGAGTTGAACACTGAAGCTTTCTTT.

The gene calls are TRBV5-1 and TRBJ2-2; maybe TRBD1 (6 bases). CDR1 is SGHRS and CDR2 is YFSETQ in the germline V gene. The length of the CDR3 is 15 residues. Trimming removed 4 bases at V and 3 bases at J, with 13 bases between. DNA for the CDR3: TGCGCCAGCAGCGGGGGCCACAGTGACACCGGGGAGCTGTTTTTT. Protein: CASSGGHSDTGELFF.

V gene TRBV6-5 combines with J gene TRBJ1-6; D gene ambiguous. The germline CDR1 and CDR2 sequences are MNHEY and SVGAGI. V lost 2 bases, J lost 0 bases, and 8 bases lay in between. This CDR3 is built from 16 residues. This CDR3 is CASSYDPSSYNSPLHF. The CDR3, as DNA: TGTGCCAGCAGTTACGACCCAAGCTCCTATAATTCACCCCTCCACTTT.

The CDR3 loop reads CASSVVGAGAGLYEQFF. CDR3 coding DNA: TGTGCCAGCAGCGTAGTGGGGGCGGGGGCCGGATTATATGAGCAGTTCTTC. This chain links TRBV9 with TRBJ2-1, with D perhaps matching TRBD2 (7 bases). V was clipped by 0 bases and J by 8 bases, with 21 bases between them. Germline CDR1 is SGDLS and CDR2 is YYNGEE. CDR3 length: 17 amino acids.